This T cell receptor beta chain was retrieved from a study of identical twins. TCRdb processed the 5' RACE reads anew with MiXCR; each CDR3 protein has one entry. The table shows around 1.7 million distinct CDR3 sequences, with less than 40% occurring only once. Germline CDR1 LNHNV, CDR2 YYDKDF (reference sequence). This CDR3 region has 15 residues. Trimming pared 1 base from V and 8 bases from J, leaving 14 bases between. Notes on the study in general: Possibly, invariant MAIT and iNKT cells partly confounded zero-insertion analyses. Cross-sectional statistical analysis, not tracking of the same donors, underpinned the conclusions.

In regard to this clonotype: The antigen remains unidentified.

The receptor was derived from a newborn girl in good health. Input material: cord blood. The chain joins TRBV15 to TRBJ1-4; D ambiguous. The CDR3 coding sequence is TGTGCCACCAGCAGAGCGGAAACTGTTCGAGAAAAACTGTTTTTT. Translated: CATSRAETVREKLFF.